This is a list of T cell receptor beta chains from one sample in a study of Ad26.COV2.S vaccination and SARS-CoV-2 variants. The method was immunoSEQ multiplex PCR; TCRdb's version includes in-frame clones alone and lacks a portion of them. Here the sample spans 97,000 or so clones, less than 85% being singletons. The sequences come from peripheral blood, collected after recovery from COVID-19. These receptors came from a human donor who had recovered from COVID-19. The CDR3 runs from the conserved cysteine through the conserved F or W. Each record gives: clone size, J gene, V gene, D gene, CDR3 protein, CDR3 DNA. A D gene is named only where the DNA matches it firmly. Size is omitted from some rows. Given values are once, few, many or a class for expanded clones.

>NA|TRBJ2-3|TRBV30|NA
CAWSWARTDTQYF
TGTGCCTGGAGTTGGGCCCGTACAGATACGCAGTATTTT
>NA|TRBJ2-7|TRBV5-4|TRBD2
CASSLAGGVYEQYF
TGTGCCAGCAGCTTGGCCGGGGGGGTCTACGAGCAGTACTTC
>NA|TRBJ2-3|TRBV30|NA
CAWSVGRDTQYF
TGTGCCTGGAGTGTCGGGCGAGATACGCAGTATTTT
>NA|TRBJ2-3|TRBV6-2/TRBV6-3|TRBD2
CASSSRLAGEGDTQYF
TGTGCCAGCAGTTCAAGACTAGCGGGGGAAGGGGATACGCAGTATTTT
>NA|TRBJ1-5|TRBV7-2|NA
CASSFSNQPQHF
TGTGCCAGCAGCTTTAGCAATCAGCCCCAGCATTTT
>NA|TRBJ2-3|TRBV5-3|NA
CARSFICPSGGRVHSDTQYF
TGTGCCAGAAGCTTTATTTGCCCCTCGGGCGGTCGCGTCCATTCGGATACGCAGTATTTT
>NA|TRBJ2-2|TRBV28|TRBD2
CASRHSGGRNTGELFF
TGTGCCAGCAGGCATAGCGGGGGGCGGAACACCGGGGAGCTGTTTTTT
>NA|TRBJ1-2|TRBV3-1/TRBV3-2|TRBD1
CASSQGDRGFNYGYTF
TGTGCCAGCAGCCAAGGTGACAGGGGGTTTAACTATGGCTACACCTTC
>NA|TRBJ2-2|TRBV4-2|TRBD2
CASSQAWVSGGFSASTGELFF
TGTGCCAGCAGCCAAGCGTGGGTAAGCGGGGGGTTCTCGGCGAGCACCGGGGAGCTGTTTTTT
>NA|TRBJ2-1|TRBV4-3|NA
CASSQDIGDNEQFF
TGCGCCAGCAGCCAAGATATTGGCGATAATGAGCAGTTCTTC
>few|TRBJ2-1|TRBV7-6|TRBD2
CASSETSGGGNEQFF
TGTGCCAGCAGCGAGACTAGCGGGGGGGGTAATGAGCAGTTCTTC
>NA|TRBJ2-1|TRBV9|NA
CASSPTTDYNEQFF
TGTGCCAGCAGCCCCACGACCGACTACAATGAGCAGTTCTTC
>NA|TRBJ2-2|TRBV7-3|TRBD2
CASSLAGGANTGELFF
TGTGCCAGCAGCTTAGCCGGGGGGGCAAACACCGGGGAGCTGTTTTTT
>NA|TRBJ2-5|TRBV11-2|NA
CASSSPQGGRGETQYF
TGTGCCAGCAGCTCGCCCCAGGGGGGGAGAGGAGAGACCCAGTACTTC
>NA|TRBJ1-5|TRBV28|TRBD1
CASSFSTGQGPSWQPQHF
TGTGCCAGCAGTTTTAGTACGGGACAGGGGCCTTCCTGGCAGCCCCAGCATTTT
>NA|TRBJ2-7|TRBV27|NA
CASSLSDSSSYEQYF
TGTGCCAGCAGTTTATCGGACAGCAGCTCCTACGAGCAGTACTTC
>many|TRBJ2-7|TRBV3-1/TRBV3-2|TRBD1
CASSHTGTGAREQYF
TGTGCCAGCAGCCACACCGGGACAGGGGCTAGAGAGCAGTACTTC
>NA|TRBJ1-1|TRBV12-3/TRBV12-4|TRBD1
CASSLGTGVIFF
TGTGCCAGCAGTTTAGGGACAGGGGTTATTTTCTTT
>many|TRBJ2-2|TRBV28|TRBD2
CASSYGTSGNTGELFF
TGTGCCAGCAGTTATGGGACTAGCGGGAACACCGGGGAGCTGTTTTTT
>NA|TRBJ2-1|TRBV9|NA
CASSAITLAYNEQFF
TGTGCCAGCAGCGCCATAACGTTGGCCTACAATGAGCAGTTCTTC
>NA|TRBJ2-5|TRBV6-5|NA
CASSTPPGVQETQYF
TGTGCCAGCAGTACTCCCCCAGGGGTCCAAGAGACCCAGTACTTC
>NA|TRBJ2-1|TRBV7-2|TRBD1
CASSFLGQQYNEQFF
TGTGCCAGCAGCTTTCTGGGACAGCAGTACAATGAGCAGTTCTTC
>NA|TRBJ1-3|TRBV2|NA
CASSVGQRAGNTIYF
TGTGCCAGCAGTGTGGGCCAAAGGGCTGGAAACACCATATATTTT
>NA|TRBJ2-7|TRBV30|TRBD1
CAWSAPGQGDYEQYF
TGTGCCTGGAGTGCCCCCGGACAGGGGGACTACGAGCAGTACTTC
>NA|TRBJ2-7|TRBV11-2|TRBD1
CASSLAGTGNYEQYF
TGTGCCAGCAGCTTAGCTGGGACAGGGAACTACGAGCAGTACTTC
>NA|TRBJ1-6|TRBV7-3|NA
CASSQLGGMFSPLHF
TGTGCCAGCAGCCAACTTGGAGGGATGTTTTCACCCCTCCACTTT
>NA|TRBJ1-3|TRBV28|NA
CASSLFPHSGNTIYF
TGTGCCAGCAGTCTTTTTCCCCACTCTGGAAACACCATATATTTT
>NA|TRBJ2-7|TRBV5-1|NA
CASSLGQDSYEQYF
TGCGCCAGCAGCTTGGGACAGGACTCCTACGAGCAGTACTTC
>NA|TRBJ2-6|TRBV6-4|TRBD1
CASSGTTGGMDGANVLTF
TGTGCCAGCAGTGGAACGACAGGGGGAATGGATGGGGCCAACGTCCTGACTTTC
>NA|TRBJ1-1|TRBV5-4|NA
CASSLDTEAFF
TGTGCCAGCAGTTTGGACACTGAAGCTTTCTTT
>NA|TRBJ1-1|TRBV7-2|NA
CASSSQGSEAFF
TGTGCCAGCAGCTCTCAGGGGAGTGAAGCTTTCTTT
>NA|TRBJ2-3|TRBV12-5|NA
CASGLAGGFTDTQYF
TGTGCTAGTGGTTTGGCGGGGGGCTTCACAGATACGCAGTATTTT
>NA|TRBJ1-5|TRBV30|NA
CAWSLSHNQPQHF
TGTGCCTGGAGTTTGTCCCACAATCAGCCCCAGCATTTT
>NA|TRBJ2-7|TRBV21-1|NA
CASRKTEASYEQYF
TGTGCCAGCAGGAAGACAGAGGCTTCCTACGAGCAGTACTTC
>few|TRBJ2-7|TRBV4-2|NA
CASSQLGQAAYEQYF
TGTGCCAGCAGCCAATTGGGGCAGGCGGCCTACGAGCAGTACTTC
>NA|TRBJ2-1|TRBV2|NA
CASRTTTSSYNEQFF
TGTGCCAGCAGGACAACTACGAGCTCCTACAATGAGCAGTTCTTC
>NA|TRBJ2-2|TRBV7-6|NA
CASSPIQGNTGELFF
TGTGCCAGCAGCCCCATACAGGGGAACACCGGGGAGCTGTTTTTT
>once|TRBJ2-1|TRBV9|NA
CASSVEDEQFF
TGTGCCAGCAGCGTAGAGGATGAGCAGTTCTTC
>NA|TRBJ2-5|TRBV6-5|NA
CASNGGSIQETQYF
TGTGCCAGCAATGGCGGGTCGATCCAAGAGACCCAGTACTTC
>once|TRBJ2-3|TRBV5-1|NA
CASSLESRGTSTDTQYF
TGCGCCAGCAGCTTGGAATCTCGCGGTACTAGCACGGATACGCAGTATTTT
>NA|TRBJ1-4|TRBV6-6|NA
CASGPREKLFF
TGTGCCAGCGGCCCCCGGGAAAAACTGTTTTTT
>NA|TRBJ1-5|TRBV7-9|NA
CASSWGTHQPQHF
TGTGCCAGCTCCTGGGGCACACATCAGCCCCAGCATTTT
>NA|TRBJ1-1|TRBV10-1|NA
CASSGQGNTEAFF
TGCGCCAGCAGTGGCCAGGGGAACACTGAAGCTTTCTTT
>NA|TRBJ1-1|TRBV13|NA
CASSFQVEAFF
TGTGCCAGCAGCTTCCAGGTTGAAGCTTTCTTT
>few|TRBJ1-2|TRBV2|TRBD1
CASSLEGQGRGYTF
TGTGCCAGCAGTCTTGAGGGACAGGGGAGAGGCTACACCTTC
>NA|TRBJ1-6|TRBV27|NA
CASSLYRPGAGLGALHF
TGTGCCAGCAGTTTATACCGACCGGGGGCGGGTTTGGGGGCCCTCCACTTT
>NA|TRBJ1-2|TRBV11-1|NA
CASSLRPASQGGYTF
TGTGCCAGCAGCTTAAGGCCAGCTAGCCAGGGAGGCTACACCTTC
>NA|TRBJ1-4|TRBV21-1|NA
CASLSSGPNEKLFF
TGTGCCAGCCTGTCGAGTGGGCCTAATGAAAAACTGTTTTTT
>NA|TRBJ2-1|TRBV6-2/TRBV6-3|TRBD1
CASSSTGGSHNEQFF
TGTGCCAGCAGTTCGACAGGGGGCTCACACAATGAGCAGTTCTTC
>NA|TRBJ2-2|TRBV29-1|TRBD1
CSVVQGAAGELFF
TGCAGCGTTGTACAGGGGGCGGCCGGGGAGCTGTTTTTT
>NA|TRBJ1-1|TRBV27|NA
CASSPRGRGPEAFF
TGTGCCAGCAGTCCCCGGGGAAGGGGTCCTGAAGCTTTCTTT
>NA|TRBJ1-2|TRBV21-1|NA
CASRPTGAYTF
TGTGCCAGCAGGCCCACAGGGGCGTACACCTTC
>once|TRBJ2-5|TRBV6-1|NA
CASSDAHAETQYF
TGTGCCAGCAGTGATGCCCATGCCGAGACCCAGTACTTC